This T cell receptor beta chain was captured in a study of CD8+ T cells in alopecia areata. Overall study findings and caveats: Whereas mice showed it more clearly, TCR sharing across patients was murkier, possibly because of HLA.

Described treatment: oral pan-JAK inhibitor, 5-10 mg twice daily. Alopecia areata patients provided lesional scalp punch biopsies and peripheral blood, both collected for the study. A remark on this clone: Its antigen is unknown.

Germline V gives CDR1 MNHEY, CDR2 SMNVEV (reference sequence). V gave up 6 bases and J gave up 9 bases, with 12 bases separating them. The CDR3 has 12 residues. Reverse transcription of extracted RNA yielded cDNA, which provided the sequencing template. Only in-frame clones appear in the TCRdb table, and some are missing; sequencing was by immunoSEQ multiplex PCR. There are about 140,000 clones in the sample; about 85% occur only once, and about 13% lies in the top ten. Source: CD8+ T cells sorted from blood, taken at week 4, from a patient treated with tofacitinib. V gene TRBV27 combines with J gene TRBJ2-1; D unresolved. This TCR came from a human donor with alopecia areata. The CDR3 sequence: CASRTIPGEQFF. CDR3 nucleotide sequence: TGTGCCAGCAGAACAATTCCTGGTGAGCAGTTCTTC.